The next 23 T cell receptor beta chains were all read from a single sample in a study of shared clonotypes between healthy human individuals. Profiling relied on immunoSEQ multiplex PCR, and the TCRdb table lists in-frame clones only, not all of them. Of over a million clones listed, approximately 80% are singletons. Sample: memory CD4+ T cells from PBMCs. Subset noted: CD45RA-negative fraction. These receptors originate from a man younger than 30 in good health. Some clones in this sample may be carry-over from other donors' samples.

The chain combines TRBV5-1 with TRBJ1-1; a possible D gene is TRBD1 (6 bases). Trimming cost V 1 base and J 3 bases, with 10 bases left between them. Germline loops: CDR1 SGHRS, CDR2 YFSETQ. The CDR3 runs 14 residues. This CDR3 is CASSLLGGYTEAFF. CDR3 nucleotides: TGCGCCAGCAGCTTGCTGGGGGGCTACACTGAAGCTTTCTTT.

The rearrangement links TRBV6-1 to TRBJ1-1; a possible D gene is TRBD1 (5 bases). The V and J ends lost 2 bases and 4 bases respectively, with 11 bases between them. There are 14 residues in the CDR3. Looked up from germline, CDR1 is MNHNS and CDR2 is SASEGT. For the CDR3, the DNA is TGTGCCAGCAGTGAAAGGGGCAGGGTCACTGAAGCTTTCTTT. Encoded protein: CASSERGRVTEAFF.

The chain couples TRBV4-2 to TRBJ2-1, with TRBD2 identical over 7 bases. Germline-derived CDR1 and CDR2 are LGHNA and YNFKEQ. This CDR3 is 17 amino acids long. V was clipped by 3 bases and J by 0 bases; unmatched bases: 8. The CDR3 here is CASSHSSLAVSYNEQFF. CDR3 nucleotides: TGTGCCAGCAGCCACTCTAGCCTAGCGGTCTCCTACAATGAGCAGTTCTTC.

The rearrangement joins TRBV5-4 to TRBJ2-1; D might be TRBD1 (5 bases). The ends were cut back, 2 bases at V and 5 bases at J, with 17 bases in the middle. Germline V gene lookup returns CDR1 SGHNT and CDR2 YYREEE (reference sequence). This CDR3 is built from 16 residues. The CDR3 sequence is CASSFLRPGPHNEQFF. Here the CDR3 DNA reads TGTGCCAGCAGCTTCCTAAGACCAGGGCCCCACAATGAGCAGTTCTTC.

V usage is TRBV19 and J usage is TRBJ2-7, with 7 bases identical to TRBD1. There are 14 residues in the CDR3. Germline lookup yields CDR1 LNHDA and CDR2 SQIVND (reference sequence). Trimming took 7 bases from V and 2 from J; bases not matched to a gene: 8. The CDR3, as DNA: TGTGCCAGTACCACCGGGACAGCCCCCTACGAGCAGTACTTC. Its translation: CASTTGTAPYEQYF.

This clone has more than one count but fewer than ten. Here the CDR3 DNA reads TGCAGTGCTAGAGATGGAGGTGAAGCTTTCTTT. It translates to CSARDGGEAFF. The rearrangement links TRBV20-1 to TRBJ1-1; D unresolved. CDR3 length: 11 residues. V lost 0 bases and J 7 bases, leaving 6 bases between the germline ends. Germline V CDR1 and CDR2: DFQATT, SNEGSKA (reference sequence).

The rearrangement joins TRBV6-6 to TRBJ2-4; D may match TRBD1 or TRBD2 (5 bases each). V was shortened by 5 bases and J by 0 bases, with 8 bases between the two germline ends. Germline V gene data show CDR1 as MNHNY and CDR2 as SVGAGI (reference sequence). The CDR3 extends over 14 amino acids. DNA for the CDR3: TGTGCCAGCAGTCCAGGGAGAGCCAAAAACATTCAGTACTTC. This codes for CASSPGRAKNIQYF.

The chain employs TRBV4-2 and TRBJ2-5; possible D gene TRBD2, 5 bases. CDR3 length equals 14 residues. Trimming shortened V by 1 base and J by 1 base, and 7 bases separated the two germline ends. The V gene's germline CDR1 is LGHNA and CDR2 YNFKEQ. CDR3 residues: CASSQGGFQETQYF. The CDR3 nucleotides are TGTGCCAGCAGCCAAGGAGGGTTCCAAGAGACCCAGTACTTC.

Here the CDR3 reads CASSWGSGIYEQYF. Written as DNA, the CDR3 is TGCGCCAGCAGTTGGGGGAGCGGGATCTACGAGCAGTACTTC. J is TRBJ2-7 and V is TRBV10-1; the match to TRBD2 covers 7 bases. CDR1 and CDR2 from the germline V gene are WNHNN and SYGVQD (reference sequence). V shed 5 bases and J 3 bases; nucleotides not matched to a gene: 7. CDR3 size: 14 residues.

This clone came up once. The rearrangement links TRBV28 to TRBJ1-2; a possible D gene is TRBD1 (5 bases). This CDR3 is 13 amino acids long. CDR1 and CDR2 (germline): MDHEN, SYDVKM. Trimming took off 4 bases at V and 8 bases at J, with 14 bases between the two ends. The CDR3 nucleotides read TGTGCCAGCAGTTCTGGACCATGGGGCGGCTACACCTTC. Amino acids: CASSSGPWGGYTF.

V usage is TRBV27 and J usage is TRBJ1-1; TRBD1 is a possible D gene (6 bases). Trimming cost V 2 bases and J 0 bases, with 10 bases left between them. The CDR3 is 15 residues long. Germline CDR1 reads MNHEY; CDR2 reads SMNVEV (reference sequence). The CDR3 DNA follows: TGTGCCAGCAGTTTAAGGGGGGTCTTGAACACTGAAGCTTTCTTT. Translated, it gives CASSLRGVLNTEAFF.

The chain combines TRBV29-1 with TRBJ1-1; D gene unclear. The CDR3 loop spans 14 amino acids. The germline gives CDR1 SQVTM, CDR2 ANQGSEA. Trimming stripped 4 bases from V and 1 base from J, with 13 bases between. Written as DNA, the CDR3 is TGCAGCGTTGCCCCGCAGCCGGGGAACACTGAAGCTTTCTTT. Amino acid sequence: CSVAPQPGNTEAFF.

As for this clone: Distinct nucleotide sequences in the sample also encode this CDR3. The genes are TRBV2 and TRBJ1-2; D is uncertain. This CDR3 comprises 11 residues. Germline lookup yields CDR1 SNHLY and CDR2 FYNNEI. Trimming pared 5 bases from V and 1 base from J, leaving 2 bases between. CDR3 sequence (DNA): TGTGCCAGCAGTTATAACTATGGCTACACCTTC. Residues: CASSYNYGYTF.

Worth noting for this clone: A much larger clone sits a single nucleotide away, making a read error possible. The same CDR3 is also encoded by other DNA sequences in this sample. The chain combines TRBV6-5 with TRBJ2-5; no firm D call. V was shortened by 0 bases and J by 5 bases, with 4 bases between the two germline ends. This CDR3 has 12 amino acids. Germline V CDR1 and CDR2: MNHEY, SVGAGI. Written as DNA, the CDR3 is TGTGCCAGCAGTTACTCGGGGGAGACCCAGTACTTC. Translating gives CASSYSGETQYF.

DNA of the CDR3: TGTGCCAGCAGTTTTACCCCGGGCGGGGAGCTGTTTTTT. Protein: CASSFTPGGELFF. This chain links TRBV27 with TRBJ2-2; no firm D call. From germline, CDR1 is MNHEY and CDR2 SMNVEV (reference sequence). This CDR3 spans 13 amino acids. Between the trimmed V and J ends, which lost 3 bases and 7 bases, there was a span of 9 bases.

CDR3 DNA: TGTGCCTGGAGTTCTAACGGGGGCGGTGAGCAGTTCTTC. Translation: CAWSSNGGGEQFF. The J gene is TRBJ2-1, the V gene TRBV30, with D perhaps matching TRBD1 or TRBD2 (6 bases each). The CDR3 contains 13 residues. Germline CDR1 reads GTSNPN; CDR2 reads SVGIG (reference sequence). Between the trimmed V and J ends, which lost 2 bases and 9 bases, there was a span of 14 bases.

The V call is TRBV28, the J call TRBJ1-2, with a possible D match to TRBD1 (6 bases). CDR1 and CDR2 from the germline V gene are MDHEN and SYDVKM. V was pared by 4 bases and J by 7 bases, with 13 bases between. This CDR3 is 13 amino acids long. The CDR3 sequence: CASSSGGRGGYTF. CDR3 DNA: TGTGCCAGCAGTTCGGGGGGCCGAGGTGGCTACACCTTC.

In its sample, this clone was seen a few times. This chain joins TRBV14 and TRBJ2-7; 16 nucleotides line up with TRBD2. Germline V gene sequence: CDR1 SGHDN, CDR2 FVKESK. V trimming: 4 bases; J trimming: 7 bases; junction bases outside the gene matches: 7. The CDR3 is made up of 16 amino acids. CDR3 region: CASSRGTSGRAREQYF. The DNA for the CDR3 is TGTGCCAGCAGCCGCGGGACTAGCGGGAGGGCGAGGGAGCAGTACTTC. Supplemented by reference TRBV14 and TRBJ2-7, the full variable domain reads EAGVTQFPSHSVIEKGQTVTLRCDPISGHDNLYWYRRVMGKEIKFLLHFVKESKQDESGMPNNRFLAERTGGTYSTLKVQPAELEDSGVYFCASSRGTSGRAREQYFGPGTRLTVT.

The V and J genes are TRBV5-1 and TRBJ1-2; 7 bases are shared with TRBD1. CDR1 SGHRS and CDR2 YFSETQ come from the germline V gene. The ends lost 2 bases at V and 4 bases at J; junction bases unmatched: 8. The CDR3 spans 15 residues. CDR3 amino acids: CASSLATGSSYGYTF. As DNA, the CDR3 is TGCGCCAGCAGCTTAGCGACAGGGTCGTCCTATGGCTACACCTTC.

This chain links TRBV27 with TRBJ2-1, with 8 bases identical to TRBD1. The J segment lost 3 bases and the V segment lost 6 bases, leaving 4 bases of the junction unmatched. Per germline, CDR1 MNHEY and CDR2 SMNVEV (reference sequence). The CDR3 has 14 amino acids. CDR3 loop: CASSRTGIYNEQFF. CDR3 DNA sequence: TGTGCCAGCAGCCGGACAGGGATCTACAATGAGCAGTTCTTC.

The genes are TRBV11-2 and TRBJ1-5; D not certain. The germline CDR1 and CDR2 sequences are SGHAT and FQNNGV. This CDR3 has 16 amino acids. Trimming removed 0 bases at V and 0 bases at J, with 9 bases between. Here the CDR3 DNA reads TGTGCCAGCAGCTTAGATGGAGGATATAGCAATCAGCCCCAGCATTTT. It specifies CASSLDGGYSNQPQHF.

The chain carries TRBV7-9 and TRBJ2-1; a weak D match, TRBD2 (7 bases). Trimming removed 5 bases at V and 0 bases at J, with 14 bases between. The CDR3 has 16 amino acids. Germline V gene data show CDR1 as SEHNR and CDR2 as FQNEAQ (reference sequence). The CDR3 DNA sequence: TGTGCCAGCAGCGCCTGGGGGGGCGTCTCCTACAATGAGCAGTTCTTC. This encodes CASSAWGGVSYNEQFF.

This clone was observed a handful of times. V and J are TRBV5-1 and TRBJ2-5, with TRBD2 matching over 10 bases. J lost 6 bases, V lost 3 bases, and 5 bases had no gene match. Germline loops: CDR1 SGHRS, CDR2 YFSETQ. This CDR3 is 14 amino acids long. CDR3 loop: CASSSGLAEKTQYF. The CDR3 DNA is TGCGCCAGCAGCTCCGGACTAGCGGAGAAGACCCAGTACTTC. The variable domain in full, completed from reference TRBV5-1 and TRBJ2-5, reads KAGVTQTPRYLIKTRGQQVTLSCSPISGHRSVSWYQQTPGQGLQFLFEYFSETQRNKGNFPGRFSGRQFSNSRSEMNVSTLELGDSALYLCASSSGLAEKTQYFGPGTRLLVL.